One T cell receptor (beta chain) is described in this entry. Its antigen is still unknown. No base-level quality is on record; no much larger clone is a single base apart. Receptors were amplified or captured by the immunoSEQ multiplex PCR assay. For the multiplex PCR, a mixture combining 60 forward primers for TCR Vbeta segments and 13 reverse primers for TCR Jbeta segments was used. Amplification of the CDR3 region of rearranged TCR beta genes was performed with a multiplex PCR assay on genomic DNA. Amplified TCR beta libraries were sequenced as 87-base-pair reads on the Illumina HiSeq System. As for the authors' bioinformatics: A later analysis counted tens of millions of unique TCR beta chains across the 500 to 850 repertoires, and approximately 11 million of these chains were shared by at least two donors. Raw reads were error-corrected and collapsed into unique sequences by a nearest-neighbor algorithm in which closely related sequences were merged to remove PCR and sequencing errors. Alignment of CDR3 sequences to IMGT reference sequences was used to assign V, D and J gene segments. For a sequence to be retained, at least a six-nucleotide match to both a V gene segment and a J gene segment was required. A rearrangement was called productive if the CDR3 had no stop codons and remained in frame with V and J, and every other rearrangement was called non-productive. Following IMGT convention, CDR3 was defined as the stretch from the second conserved V-encoded cysteine up to the conserved J-encoded phenylalanine. The earlier analysis of about 590 of the donors excluded sequences that lacked an unambiguous match to a single V gene segment. In an earlier analysis of several hundred of the donors, V segments were called functional above 56.7% productive rearrangements and were called segregating when the between-donor standard deviation exceeded 5%. A statistical classification framework was built to diagnose cytomegalovirus status from the catalog of TCR beta chain sequences. In a later analysis, TCR nucleotide sequences were compared against IMGT/GENE-DB human TR gene sequences so that V and J genes could be assigned. A later analysis assigned CDR3 sequences and most-parsimonious VDJ recombination scenarios with the TCRdist pipeline. In a later analysis, each TCR beta chain was defined by its CDR3 amino acid sequence together with its V-gene family, and reads without a unique V-gene family were excluded. A later analysis removed 592 highly shared, low-generation-probability nucleotide sequences to deal with suspected cross-contamination and a sequencing artifact. In a later analysis, a clonal expansion index for each public chain was calculated from normalized within-repertoire ranks of inferred template counts. Generation probabilities in a later analysis came from a VDJ recombination model fitted to out-of-frame rearrangements, and those results were checked against IGoR. In a later analysis, hypergeometric tests were used to score TCR-TCR, TCR-HLA and TCR-CMV co-occurrence, with a repertoire-size bias correction applied to TCR pairs. A later analysis estimated false discovery rates by permuting HLA or CMV assignments 20 times. A later analysis grouped co-occurring TCRs with DBSCAN, adding TCRdist sequence similarity when clustering within HLA-allele-positive subsets. Co-occurrence clustering excluded repertoires with fewer than 30,000 or more than 120,000 public chains, plus five with anomalous nucleotide sharing. TCRdb carries this immuneACCESS record with in-frame sequences only. Its versions omit some clonotypes, under half of them owing to an unresolved V gene in the studies checked, with the rest unexplained. V and J calls and clone size are copied from that table; D and trimming were computed from the DNA. The sample contains some 190,000 clones, 81% of them found a single time. Roughly 3.2% of the sample goes to the ten largest clones.

The cohort comprised around 690 healthy bone marrow donors. At the time of sampling, every cohort member was nominally healthy, though immune exposures that went unrecorded were likely present. The donor tested CMV seropositive, placing the donor among the roughly 300 seropositive members of the cohort. Every donor gave a peripheral blood sample, and the peripheral blood mononuclear cells from that sample were used for TCR beta sequencing. The Qiagen DNeasy Blood Extraction Kit was used to extract genomic DNA from the blood cell samples. The CDR3 runs 15 amino acids, cysteine and phenylalanine included. Of the read, only the CDR3 DNA is kept; its 45 bases are in frame from base 1. CDR1 is given as MNHNY and CDR2 as SVGAGI, both from the germline V gene (reference sequence). Trimming accounts for 7 bases at V and 3 bases at J, while the number of junction bases matched to no gene is 9. The source of the sample is a study of cytomegalovirus exposure and HLA in healthy donors (dated by TCRdb to the late 2010s). About the full investigation: An earlier analysis of several hundred of the donors reported roughly 270 Gb of sequence data and about 100 million unique TCR beta sequences from about 179 million T cells. An early release that covered 640 HLA-typed donors contained approximately 300 gigabases of sequencing data and tens of millions of unique TCR sequences. Of the roughly 400 genotyped donors, 81% were placed in the genetic ancestry cluster associated with self-reported Caucasian donors. The study aimed to test whether cataloging public T cell receptors could reveal signatures of past pathogen exposure. Using immunosequencing, the study profiled T cell repertoires from roughly 650 subjects and related those repertoires to cytomegalovirus serostatus. Besides the first cohort of some 670 subjects, a separate validation cohort made up of over 95 different subjects was used. The study combined high-throughput TCR immunosequencing, statistical association of individual TCRs with disease status, and machine learning to predict cytomegalovirus infection status. To study patterns of TCR occurrence, a later analysis re-analyzed previously published TCR beta repertoires from just over 650 donors and added high-resolution HLA genotyping. Rather than using new phenotypic data, the later analysis identified candidate immune exposures from TCR beta sequences and from how often those sequences occurred across donors. An earlier analysis of fewer than 750 of the donors used high-throughput TCR beta sequencing to judge whether each TCR beta V gene segment behaved as functional or pseudogenic. Donor age, sex, ethnicity and CMV serostatus were compiled together with the repertoire data. Genome-wide SNP genotypes for about 55% of the roughly 670 donors were used in a later genetic analysis, which treated that subset as a discovery cohort. All discovery cohort repertoires had been generated using a single sequencing platform. HLA typing included class I and class II loci at four-digit resolution. The number of donors typed differed by locus, with about 629-640 for A, B, C, DRB1 and DQB1, 522 for DQA1, nearly 610 for DPA1, and roughly 450 for DPB1. Roughly 5 DR-DQ haplotypes were handled as single units for association and clustering because linkage in the cohort was strong. Across some 400 genotyped donors of the cohort, an average of about 200,000 unique TCR beta nucleotide sequences per donor were sequenced, and roughly a sixth of those sequences were non-productive. Findings and caveats that apply to the study as a whole: Sequencing depth was assumed to be roughly uniform across donors in the presence/absence analyses, though that assumption may not hold. A cluster of highly shared sequence variants was judged likely to be a technical artifact of the sequencing pipeline. Most TCR sequences were seen in very few donors, while some public TCRs were found in many individuals. The only immune exposure information available for the cohort was CMV serostatus. Three of the identified cytomegalovirus-associated TCR beta chains were confirmed in vitro to be specific for cytomegalovirus antigens. In a later analysis, HLA-associated TCR beta chains were found to be more clonally expanded and to have lower generation probabilities than equally common non-associated chains. Because counts were too low, about 17 rarely observed V segments, including chromosome 9 orphons, were excluded from the earlier analysis of under 650 of the donors. In a later analysis, several top co-occurrence clusters were reported to appear linked to parvovirus B19, influenza, CMV and Epstein-Barr virus. In a later genetic analysis, a missense DCLRE1C variant was associated with V-gene and J-gene trimming of TCR beta chains, and the association was replicated in an independent cohort. Because HLA typing was unavailable for some donors at each locus, only the typed subset was used in association tests. Assigning TCR associations to individual alleles was difficult when HLA alleles, especially DR and DQ, strongly co-occurred. Correlated functional status among segregating V segments might reflect linkage disequilibrium, but an unknown experimental factor could not be ruled out. In a later analysis, 15,000 to 20,000 TCR beta sequences were associated with specific HLA alleles at a false discovery rate of 0.05. According to a later analysis, TCR association rates differed among HLA loci, with DRB1 alleles showing the most associated TCRs and HLA-C alleles showing the fewest. A total of 150 to 200 TCR beta chains were listed by the study as associated with cytomegalovirus. Most CMV-associated TCR beta chains appeared to be HLA-restricted in a later analysis, and the HLA associations seemed to be driven largely by CMV exposure. A further reported finding was that TCR beta sequences accurately predicted the HLA-A and HLA-B alleles for most subjects in the first cohort. The authors suggested that the approach could potentially be generalized to other disease states and immunological phenotypes. Only TCR beta chains were sequenced in this cohort, and the absence of alpha or paired-chain data limited detectable features. Cytomegalovirus status was reported to be diagnosed by the classifier with high specificity and sensitivity in both the original and validation cohorts. An earlier analysis of around 500 of the donors showed that most TCR beta V segments appeared in productive rearrangements either about 87% or about 30% of the time, which broadly matched IMGT annotations. Because the 87-base-pair reads could not distinguish some IMGT-functional V segments, including TRBV6-2 and TRBV6-3, those segments were excluded. Compared with the approximately 710-donor mean, donors in an Asian-associated ancestry cluster had fewer N-insertions in productive TCRs, according to a later genetic analysis.

The V and J segments used are TRBV6-6 and TRBJ2-3; 8 junctional bases match TRBD2. The clonotype originates from a man in his forties in good health and CMV-seropositive. Sample: PBMCs. The DNA sequence is TGTGCCAGCACCGACCTGGGCGGGAGGACAGATACGCAGTATTTT. Translated, this is CASTDLGGRTDTQYF.